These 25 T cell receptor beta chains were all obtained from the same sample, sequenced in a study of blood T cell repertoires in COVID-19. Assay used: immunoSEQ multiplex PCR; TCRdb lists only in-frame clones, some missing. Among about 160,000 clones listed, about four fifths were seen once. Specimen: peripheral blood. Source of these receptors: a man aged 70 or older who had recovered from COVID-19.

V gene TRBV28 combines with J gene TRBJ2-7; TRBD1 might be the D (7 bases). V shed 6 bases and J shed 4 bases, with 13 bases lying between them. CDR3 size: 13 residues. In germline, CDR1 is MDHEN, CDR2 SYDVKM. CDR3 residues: CASRRDSTYEQYF. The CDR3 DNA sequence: TGTGCCAGCAGGCGGGACAGCACTTACGAGCAGTACTTC.

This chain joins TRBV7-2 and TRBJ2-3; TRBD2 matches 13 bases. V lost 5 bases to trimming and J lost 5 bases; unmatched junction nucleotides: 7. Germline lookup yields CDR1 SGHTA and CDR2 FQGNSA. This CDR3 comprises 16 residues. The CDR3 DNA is TGTGCCAGCAGCCCCACTAGCGGGAGGGTGGTAGATACGCAGTATTTT. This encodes CASSPTSGRVVDTQYF.

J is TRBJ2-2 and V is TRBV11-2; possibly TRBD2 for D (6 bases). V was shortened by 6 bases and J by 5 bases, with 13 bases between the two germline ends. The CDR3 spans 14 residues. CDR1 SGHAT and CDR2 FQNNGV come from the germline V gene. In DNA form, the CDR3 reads TGTGCCAGCAGTTCTCGCGGGGTTACCGGGGAGCTGTTTTTT. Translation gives CASSSRGVTGELFF.

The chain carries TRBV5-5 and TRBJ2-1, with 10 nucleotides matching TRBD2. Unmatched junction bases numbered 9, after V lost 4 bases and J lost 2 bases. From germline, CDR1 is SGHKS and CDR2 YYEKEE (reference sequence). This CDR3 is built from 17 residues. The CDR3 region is CASSLGTSERAYNEQFF. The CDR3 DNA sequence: TGTGCCAGCAGCCTAGGGACTAGCGAAAGGGCCTACAATGAGCAGTTCTTC. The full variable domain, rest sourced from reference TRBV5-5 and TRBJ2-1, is DAGVTQSPTHLIKTRGQQVTLRCSPISGHKSVSWYQQVLGQGPQFIFQYYEKEERGRGNFPDRFSARQFPNYSSELNVNALLLGDSALYLCASSLGTSERAYNEQFFGPGTRLTVL.

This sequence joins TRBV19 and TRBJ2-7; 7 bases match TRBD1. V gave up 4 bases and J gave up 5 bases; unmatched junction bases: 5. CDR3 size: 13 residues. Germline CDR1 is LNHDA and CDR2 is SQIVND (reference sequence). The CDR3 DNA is TGTGCCAGTAGTAACCAGGGGGTAGACGAGCAGTACTTC. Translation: CASSNQGVDEQYF.

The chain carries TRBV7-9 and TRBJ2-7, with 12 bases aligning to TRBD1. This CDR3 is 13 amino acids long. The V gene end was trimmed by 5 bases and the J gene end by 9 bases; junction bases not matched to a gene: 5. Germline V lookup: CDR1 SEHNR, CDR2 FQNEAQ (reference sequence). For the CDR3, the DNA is TGTGCCAGCAGCCTCGGGACAGGGGGCGCGCAGTACTTC. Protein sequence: CASSLGTGGAQYF.

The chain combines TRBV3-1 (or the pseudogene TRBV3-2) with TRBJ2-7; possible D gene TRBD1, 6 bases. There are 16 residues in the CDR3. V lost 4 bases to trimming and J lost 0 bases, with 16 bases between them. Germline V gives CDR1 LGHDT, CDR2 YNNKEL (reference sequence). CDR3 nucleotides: TGTGCCAGCAGCCGGGACGGACAGCAAAGCTCCTACGAGCAGTACTTC. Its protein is CASSRDGQQSSYEQYF.

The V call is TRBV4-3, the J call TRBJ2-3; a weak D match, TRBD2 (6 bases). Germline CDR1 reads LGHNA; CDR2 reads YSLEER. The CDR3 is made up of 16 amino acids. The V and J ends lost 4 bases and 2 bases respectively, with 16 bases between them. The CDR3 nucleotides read TGCGCCAGCAGCCTGCAACTAGCTCAATCCACAGATACGCAGTATTTT. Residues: CASSLQLAQSTDTQYF.

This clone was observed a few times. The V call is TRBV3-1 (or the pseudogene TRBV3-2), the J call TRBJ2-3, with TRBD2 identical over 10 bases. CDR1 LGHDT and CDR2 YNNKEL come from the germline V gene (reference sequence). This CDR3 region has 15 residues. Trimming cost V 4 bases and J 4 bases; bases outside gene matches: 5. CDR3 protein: CASSRLAGDSDTQYF. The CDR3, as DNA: TGTGCCAGCAGCCGGCTAGCGGGAGATTCAGATACGCAGTATTTT.

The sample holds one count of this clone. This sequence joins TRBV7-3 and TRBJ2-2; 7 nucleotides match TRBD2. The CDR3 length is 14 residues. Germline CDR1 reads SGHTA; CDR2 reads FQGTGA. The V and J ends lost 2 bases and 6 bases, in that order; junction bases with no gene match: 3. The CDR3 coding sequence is TGTGCCAGCAGCTTAGCGGGAGTGGCCGGGGAGCTGTTTTTT. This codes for CASSLAGVAGELFF.

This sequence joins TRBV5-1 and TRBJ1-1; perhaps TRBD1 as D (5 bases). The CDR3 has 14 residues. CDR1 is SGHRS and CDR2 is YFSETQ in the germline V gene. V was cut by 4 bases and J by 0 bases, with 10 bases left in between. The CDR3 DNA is TGCGCCAGCAGCCCACTGACAGTGAACACTGAAGCTTTCTTT. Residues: CASSPLTVNTEAFF.

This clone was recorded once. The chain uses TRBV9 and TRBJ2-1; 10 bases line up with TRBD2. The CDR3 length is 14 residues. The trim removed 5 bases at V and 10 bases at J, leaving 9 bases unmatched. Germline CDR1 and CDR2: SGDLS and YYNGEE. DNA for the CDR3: TGTGCCAGCAGATCTAGCGGGAGTGTTGGCGAGCAGTTCTTC. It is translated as CASRSSGSVGEQFF.

This CDR3 is CASSLDPGVSTEAFF. As DNA, the CDR3 is TGTGCCAGCAGCTTAGATCCAGGGGTGTCTACTGAAGCTTTCTTT. The V gene is TRBV7-9, the J gene TRBJ1-1; D is possibly TRBD1 (6 bases). Germline CDR1 is SEHNR and CDR2 is FQNEAQ (reference sequence). The length of the CDR3 is 15 residues. Between the trimmed V and J ends, which lost 1 base and 5 bases, there was a span of 14 bases.

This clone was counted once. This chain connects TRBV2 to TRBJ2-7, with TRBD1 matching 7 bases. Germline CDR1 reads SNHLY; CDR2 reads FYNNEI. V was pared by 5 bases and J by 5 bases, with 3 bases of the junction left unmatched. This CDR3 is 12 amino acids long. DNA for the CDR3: TGTGCCAGCAGTCCCAGGGGGAACGAGCAGTACTTC. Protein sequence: CASSPRGNEQYF.

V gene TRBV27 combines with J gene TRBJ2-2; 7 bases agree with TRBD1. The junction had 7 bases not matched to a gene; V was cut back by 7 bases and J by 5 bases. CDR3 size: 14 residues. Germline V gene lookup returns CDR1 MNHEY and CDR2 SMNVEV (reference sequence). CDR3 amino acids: CASTDHRGTGELFF. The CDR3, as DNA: TGTGCCAGCACCGACCACAGGGGAACCGGGGAGCTGTTTTTT.

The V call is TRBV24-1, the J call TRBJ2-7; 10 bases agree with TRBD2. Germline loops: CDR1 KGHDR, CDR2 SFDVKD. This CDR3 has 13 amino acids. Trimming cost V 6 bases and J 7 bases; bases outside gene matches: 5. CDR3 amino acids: CATSPSGGREQYF. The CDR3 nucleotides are TGTGCCACCAGTCCTAGCGGGGGCCGGGAGCAGTACTTC.

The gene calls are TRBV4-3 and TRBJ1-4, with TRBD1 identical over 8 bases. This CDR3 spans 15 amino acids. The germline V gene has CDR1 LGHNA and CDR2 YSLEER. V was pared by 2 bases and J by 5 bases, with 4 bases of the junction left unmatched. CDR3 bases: TGCGCCAGCAGCCAACGACAGGGGATAAATGAAAAACTGTTTTTT. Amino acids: CASSQRQGINEKLFF.

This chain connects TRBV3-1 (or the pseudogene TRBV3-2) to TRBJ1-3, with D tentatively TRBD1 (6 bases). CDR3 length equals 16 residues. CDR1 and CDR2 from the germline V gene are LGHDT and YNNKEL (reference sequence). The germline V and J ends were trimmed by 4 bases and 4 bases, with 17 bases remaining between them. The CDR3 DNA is TGTGCCAGCAGCCCCAGAGGGGGGGCGCGGGGAAACACCATATATTTT. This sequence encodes CASSPRGGARGNTIYF.

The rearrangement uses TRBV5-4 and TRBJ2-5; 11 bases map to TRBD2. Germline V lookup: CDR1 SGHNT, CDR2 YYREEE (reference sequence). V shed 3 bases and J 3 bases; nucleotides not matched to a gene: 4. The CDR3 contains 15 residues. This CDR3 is CASSSTSGNKETQYF. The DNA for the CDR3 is TGTGCCAGCAGCTCGACTAGCGGGAATAAAGAGACCCAGTACTTC.

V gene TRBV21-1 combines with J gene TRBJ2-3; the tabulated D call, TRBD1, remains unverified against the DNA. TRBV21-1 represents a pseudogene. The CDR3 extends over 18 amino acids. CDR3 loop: CASSKGWGHPLGTDTQYF. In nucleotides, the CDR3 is TGTGCCAGCAGCAAAGGGTGGGGACACCCTTTAGGCACAGATACGCAGTATTTT.

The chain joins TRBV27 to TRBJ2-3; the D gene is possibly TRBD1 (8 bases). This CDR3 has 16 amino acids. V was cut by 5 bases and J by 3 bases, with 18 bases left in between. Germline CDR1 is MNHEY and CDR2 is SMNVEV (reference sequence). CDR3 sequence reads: CASSPWTGRGTDTQYF. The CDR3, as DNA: TGTGCCAGCAGTCCCTGGACAGGGAGGGGAACAGATACGCAGTATTTT.

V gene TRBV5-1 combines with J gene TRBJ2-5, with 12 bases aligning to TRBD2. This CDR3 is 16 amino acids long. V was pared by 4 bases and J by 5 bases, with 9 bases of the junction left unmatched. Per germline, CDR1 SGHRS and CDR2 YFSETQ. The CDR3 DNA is TGCGCCAGCAGCACCGGGACTAGCGGGTTTGGGGAGACCCAGTACTTC. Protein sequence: CASSTGTSGFGETQYF.

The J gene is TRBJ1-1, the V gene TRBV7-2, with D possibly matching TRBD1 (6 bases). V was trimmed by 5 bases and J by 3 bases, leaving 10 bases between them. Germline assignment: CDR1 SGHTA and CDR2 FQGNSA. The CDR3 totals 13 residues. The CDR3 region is CASSPRQDTEAFF. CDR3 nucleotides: TGTGCCAGCAGCCCTCGACAGGACACTGAAGCTTTCTTT.

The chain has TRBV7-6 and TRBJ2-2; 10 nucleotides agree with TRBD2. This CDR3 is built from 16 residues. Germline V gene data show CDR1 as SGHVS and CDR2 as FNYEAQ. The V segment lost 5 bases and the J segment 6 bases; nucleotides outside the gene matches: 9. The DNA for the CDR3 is TGTGCCAGCAGCCGTTCCACTAGCGGGATCCCCGGGGAGCTGTTTTTT. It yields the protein CASSRSTSGIPGELFF.

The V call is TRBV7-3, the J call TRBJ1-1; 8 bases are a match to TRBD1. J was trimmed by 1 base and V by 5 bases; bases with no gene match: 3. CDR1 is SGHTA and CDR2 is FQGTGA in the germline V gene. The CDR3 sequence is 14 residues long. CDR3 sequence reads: CASSAGQANTEAFF. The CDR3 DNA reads TGTGCCAGCAGCGCGGGACAGGCGAACACTGAAGCTTTCTTT. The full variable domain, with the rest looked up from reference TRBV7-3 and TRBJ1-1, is GAGVSQTPSNKVTEKGKYVELRCDPISGHTALYWYRQSLGQGPEFLIYFQGTGAADDSGLPNDRFFAVRPEGSVSTLKIQRTERGDSAVYLCASSAGQANTEAFFGQGTRLTVV.